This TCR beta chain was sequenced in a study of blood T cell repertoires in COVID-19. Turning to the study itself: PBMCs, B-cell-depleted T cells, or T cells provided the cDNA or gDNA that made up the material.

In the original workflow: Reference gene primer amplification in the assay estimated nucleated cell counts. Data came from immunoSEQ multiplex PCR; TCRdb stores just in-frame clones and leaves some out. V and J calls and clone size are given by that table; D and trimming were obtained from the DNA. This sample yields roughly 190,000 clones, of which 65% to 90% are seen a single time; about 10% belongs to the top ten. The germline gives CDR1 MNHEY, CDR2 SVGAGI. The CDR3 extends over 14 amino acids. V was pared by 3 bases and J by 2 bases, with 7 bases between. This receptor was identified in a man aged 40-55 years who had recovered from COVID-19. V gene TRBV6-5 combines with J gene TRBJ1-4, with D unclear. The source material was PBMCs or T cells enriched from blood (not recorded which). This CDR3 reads CASSYSETNEKLFF. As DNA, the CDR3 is TGTGCCAGCAGTTATTCGGAGACTAATGAAAAACTGTTTTTT.